These 9 T cell receptor beta chains share one sample of origin, sequenced in a study of preoperative IRX-2 immunotherapy in early breast cancer (dated by TCRdb to the late 2010s). The treatment or condition label, read with the paper, signifies: preoperative locoregional IRX-2 cytokine immunotherapy. Receptor libraries were prepared by the immunoSEQ multiplex PCR assay. This immuneACCESS table, as held by TCRdb, lists in-frame sequences with V and J called but not all clones. Of the missing ones, under half trace to an unresolved V gene in checked studies; the others have no known cause. Within this sample are 30,000 or so clones, with 80% to 85% of them counted one time only. The ten largest clones represent roughly 2.6% of the sample. The material sequenced was lymph node tissue, taken from a patient treated with IRX-2 immunotherapy. These receptors were obtained from a human donor with breast cancer.

The chain has TRBV6-8 and TRBJ1-1, with a tentative D call TRBD1 (5 bases). V was clipped by 5 bases and J by 6 bases, with 19 bases between them. CDR3 length equals 15 residues. In germline, CDR1 is MNHGY, CDR2 SAAAGT. The CDR3 region has the DNA TGTGCCAGCAGTCCGAGACAGACACCGAAACCTGAAGCTTTCTTT. This sequence encodes CASSPRQTPKPEAFF.

The J gene is TRBJ1-4, the V gene TRBV30; no reliable D call. In germline, CDR1 is GTSNPN, CDR2 SVGIG (reference sequence). The length of the CDR3 is 11 residues. V lost 2 bases, J lost 10 bases, and 8 bases lay in between. CDR3 in DNA: TGTGCCTGGAGTCACGGAGGAAAACTGTTTTTT. Its protein is CAWSHGGKLFF.

The chain combines TRBV19 with TRBJ1-4; D gene ambiguous. Trimming left V 7 bases short and J 4 bases short, with 4 bases between. Germline values: CDR1 LNHDA, CDR2 SQIVND (reference sequence). This CDR3 is built from 11 residues. The CDR3 region has the DNA TGTGCCAGTACCCTTAATGAAAAACTGTTTTTT. It codes for CASTLNEKLFF.

This chain's CDR3 is CASSFLPLGQETQYF. The CDR3 region has the DNA TGCGCCAGCAGCTTTCTCCCCCTCGGCCAAGAGACCCAGTACTTC. The V and J genes are TRBV5-1 and TRBJ2-5; D unclear. V was pared by 2 bases and J by 1 base, with 12 bases between. Per the germline V gene, CDR1 is SGHRS and CDR2 is YFSETQ. This CDR3 has 15 residues.

This clone is a singleton in its sample. The V call is TRBV29-1, the J call TRBJ1-2; D might be TRBD1 (5 bases). The CDR3 extends over 17 amino acids. Germline assignment: CDR1 SQVTM and CDR2 ANQGSEA. V was trimmed by 4 bases and J by 4 bases, leaving 25 bases between them. CDR3 amino acids: CSVGETDGPLGGYGYTF. As DNA, the CDR3 is TGCAGCGTTGGAGAAACCGACGGGCCACTGGGGGGCTATGGCTACACCTTC.

V usage is TRBV19 and J usage is TRBJ1-3; D unresolved. Germline CDR1 and CDR2: LNHDA and SQIVND (reference sequence). Trimming cost V 7 bases and J 0 bases, with 13 bases left between them. This CDR3 spans 15 amino acids. The CDR3 nucleotides are TGTGCCAGTACTCCAGACGTCACCTCTGGAAACACCATATATTTT. Encoded protein: CASTPDVTSGNTIYF.

This clone was counted only a few times. The V and J genes are TRBV15 and TRBJ1-1, with 7 positions matching TRBD1. Per the germline V gene, CDR1 is LNHNV and CDR2 is YYDKDF (reference sequence). The V segment lost 5 bases and the J segment 4 bases; nucleotides outside the gene matches: 13. The CDR3 covers 16 residues. The CDR3 nucleotides are TGTGCCACCAGCTCAAGGTGGACAGGAGGGGGCACTGAAGCTTTCTTT. Protein product: CATSSRWTGGGTEAFF. Together with reference TRBV15 and TRBJ1-1, the CDR3 gives the full variable domain: DAMVIQNPRYQVTQFGKPVTLSCSQTLNHNVMYWYQQKSSQAPKLLFHYYDKDFNNEADTPDNFQSRRPNTSFCFLDIRSPGLGDTAMYLCATSSRWTGGGTEAFFGQGTRLTVV.

This clone was counted a few times. The rearrangement joins TRBV19 to TRBJ1-5; no clear D. The ends were cut back, 2 bases at V and 4 bases at J, with 6 bases in the middle. CDR1 is LNHDA and CDR2 is SQIVND in the germline V gene (reference sequence). The length of the CDR3 is 13 residues. Here the CDR3 reads CASSIRQNQPQHF. The CDR3 DNA follows: TGTGCCAGTAGTATACGGCAAAATCAGCCCCAGCATTTT. Full variable domain (remainder filled in from reference TRBV19 and TRBJ1-5): DGGITQSPKYLFRKEGQNVTLSCEQNLNHDAMYWYRQDPGQGLRLIYYSQIVNDFQKGDIAEGYSVSREKKESFPLTVTSAQKNPTAFYLCASSIRQNQPQHFGDGTRLSIL.

CDR3 sequence: CASSAGQQETQYF. Written as DNA, the CDR3 is TGTGCCAGCTCAGCAGGACAGCAAGAGACCCAGTACTTC. The rearrangement links TRBV18 to TRBJ2-5; D perhaps matches TRBD1 (6 bases). The germline V gene encodes CDR1 KGHSH and CDR2 LQKENI. This CDR3 comprises 13 residues. V shed 5 bases and J shed 2 bases, with 9 bases lying between them.